This T cell receptor (beta chain) was documented in a study of cytomegalovirus exposure and HLA in healthy donors (dated by TCRdb to 2015 to 2018). For context, the study as a whole: An earlier analysis of roughly 630 of the donors reported about 250 Gb of sequence data and 100 million to 140 million unique TCR beta sequences from around 200 million T cells. An early release that covered more than 550 HLA-typed donors contained approximately 300 gigabases of sequencing data and 70 million to 100 million unique TCR sequences. Among the approximately 420 genotyped donors, 81% belonged to the genetic ancestry cluster associated with self-reported Caucasian donors. The study was designed to test whether signatures of past pathogen exposure could be identified by cataloging public T cell receptors. The T cell repertoires of 666 subjects were profiled by immunosequencing and related to cytomegalovirus serostatus. Besides the first cohort of around 700 subjects, a separate validation cohort made up of about 120 different subjects was used. To predict cytomegalovirus infection status, the study combined high-throughput TCR immunosequencing, statistical association of individual TCRs with disease status, and machine learning. A later analysis re-examined previously published TCR beta repertoires from more than 550 donors and added high-resolution HLA genotyping to investigate patterns of TCR occurrence. The later analysis used no new phenotypic data to find candidate immune exposures, relying instead on TCR beta sequences and their occurrence across donors. An earlier analysis of a few hundred of the donors applied high-throughput TCR beta sequencing to assess whether each TCR beta V gene segment acted as functional or pseudogenic. Donor age, sex, ethnicity and CMV serostatus were compiled alongside the repertoire data. A later genetic analysis used genome-wide SNP genotypes for about three fifths of the 666 donors, treating that subset as a discovery cohort. Every repertoire in the discovery cohort had been generated on one and the same sequencing platform. HLA typing covered class I and class II loci at four-digit resolution. The number of donors typed differed by locus, with 629-630 for A, B, C, DRB1 and DQB1, around 500 for DQA1, approximately 580 for DPA1, and some 450 for DPB1. Roughly 5 DR-DQ haplotypes were handled as single units for association and clustering because linkage in the cohort was strong. On average, around 230,000 unique TCR beta nucleotide sequences were sequenced per donor among about 400 genotyped donors of the cohort, with roughly 19% of those sequences being non-productive. What the authors observed across the whole study: In the study, approximately 150 TCR beta chains were listed as associated with cytomegalovirus. A later analysis found that HLA-associated TCR beta chains were more clonally expanded and had lower generation probabilities than equally common non-associated chains. According to the authors, the approach could potentially be generalized to other disease states and immunological phenotypes. Because counts were too low, roughly 17 rarely observed V segments, including chromosome 9 orphons, were left out of the earlier analysis of roughly 600 of the donors. Because HLA typing was missing for some donors at each locus, association tests included only the typed subset. The only immune exposure information available for the cohort was CMV serostatus. Most CMV-associated TCR beta chains appeared to be HLA-restricted in a later analysis, and the HLA associations seemed to be driven largely by CMV exposure. In an earlier analysis of 587 of the donors, most TCR beta V segments appeared in productive rearrangements about 87% or about 30% of the time, broadly matching IMGT annotations. In a later genetic analysis, a missense DCLRE1C variant was associated with V-gene and J-gene trimming of TCR beta chains, and the association was replicated in an independent cohort. Presence/absence analyses assumed roughly uniform sequencing depth across donors, an assumption that may not hold. The sequencing pipeline was judged likely to have produced a cluster of highly shared sequence variants as a technical artifact. Strong co-occurrence of HLA alleles, especially DR and DQ, made assigning TCR associations to individual alleles difficult. Several of the top co-occurrence clusters appeared to be linked to parvovirus B19, influenza, CMV and Epstein-Barr virus, according to a later analysis. A further reported finding was that TCR beta sequences accurately predicted the HLA-A and HLA-B alleles for most subjects in the first cohort. Cytomegalovirus status was reported to be diagnosed by the classifier with high specificity and sensitivity in both the original and validation cohorts. While some public TCRs were present in many individuals, most TCR sequences turned up only very rarely across donors. In vitro tests confirmed that three of the cytomegalovirus-associated TCR beta chains recognize cytomegalovirus antigens. Only TCR beta chains were sequenced in this cohort, and the absence of alpha or paired-chain data limited detectable features. A later analysis associated 15,000 to 20,000 TCR beta sequences with specific HLA alleles at a false discovery rate of 0.05. Because the 87-base-pair reads could not distinguish some IMGT-functional V segments, including TRBV6-2 and TRBV6-3, those segments were excluded. Linkage disequilibrium might explain the correlated functional status among segregating V segments, but an unknown experimental factor could not be excluded. In a later analysis, TCR association rates were found to vary across HLA loci, with the most associated TCRs seen for DRB1 alleles and the fewest for HLA-C alleles. In a later genetic analysis, fewer N-insertions in productive TCRs were reported among donors in an Asian-associated ancestry cluster than the approximately 710-donor mean.

The cohort consisted of hundreds of healthy bone marrow donors. All cohort members were sampled while nominally healthy, although unrecorded immune exposures were likely present. The donor was CMV seropositive and was included in the group of 290 or so seropositive cohort members. A peripheral blood sample was provided by each donor, and peripheral blood mononuclear cells were used for TCR beta sequencing. Genomic DNA was extracted from the blood cell samples with the Qiagen DNeasy Blood Extraction Kit. Turning to this clone: Its antigen is unknown. Qualities for individual bases were not recorded, and no much larger clone is one base off.

Library method: the immunoSEQ multiplex PCR assay. The multiplex PCR relied on a mix of 60 forward primers for TCR Vbeta segments and 13 reverse primers for TCR Jbeta segments. A multiplex PCR assay on genomic DNA amplified the CDR3 region of rearranged TCR beta genes. The amplified TCR beta libraries were sequenced on the Illumina HiSeq System as 87-base-pair reads. The published analysis was carried out like this. Across the 670 or so repertoires, a later analysis counted roughly 84 million unique TCR beta chains, around 11 million of which were shared by at least two donors. Raw reads were error-corrected and collapsed into unique sequences with a nearest-neighbor algorithm that merged closely related sequences to remove PCR and sequencing errors. Alignment of CDR3 sequences to IMGT reference sequences was used to assign V, D and J gene segments. For a sequence to be retained, a match of at least six nucleotides to both a V gene segment and a J gene segment was required. Rearrangements were called productive when the CDR3 lacked stop codons and stayed in frame with V and J; all others were non-productive. CDR3 was defined according to IMGT convention as the region running from the second conserved V-encoded cysteine to the conserved J-encoded phenylalanine. The earlier analysis of about 640 of the donors excluded any sequence lacking an unambiguous match to a single V gene segment. An earlier analysis of a few hundred of the donors classified V segments as functional when productive rearrangements were above 56.7% and as segregating when the standard deviation between donors was above 5%. A statistical classification framework was built for diagnosing cytomegalovirus status from the catalog of TCR beta chain sequences. In a later analysis, V and J genes were assigned by comparing TCR nucleotide sequences against IMGT/GENE-DB human TR gene sequences. A later analysis assigned CDR3 sequences and most-parsimonious VDJ recombination scenarios with the TCRdist pipeline. In a later analysis, each TCR beta chain was defined by its CDR3 amino acid sequence together with its V-gene family, and reads without a unique V-gene family were excluded. As a way to deal with suspected cross-contamination and a sequencing artifact, a later analysis dropped hundreds of nucleotide sequences that were highly shared and had low generation probability. For each public chain, a later analysis derived a clonal expansion index from normalized ranks of inferred template counts within each repertoire. In a later analysis, generation probabilities were computed using a VDJ recombination model fitted to out-of-frame rearrangements, and the results were checked against IGoR. In a later analysis, TCR-TCR, TCR-HLA and TCR-CMV co-occurrence was scored with hypergeometric tests, and a repertoire-size bias correction was applied to TCR pairs. False discovery rates were estimated in a later analysis by permuting HLA or CMV assignments 20 times. In a later analysis, co-occurring TCRs were grouped with DBSCAN, and TCRdist sequence similarity was added when clustering was performed within HLA-allele-positive subsets. For co-occurrence clustering, repertoires with fewer than 30,000 or more than 120,000 public chains were excluded, along with 5 or 6 repertoires with anomalous nucleotide sharing. The immuneACCESS repertoire file appears here via TCRdb, limited to in-frame rearrangements. These files lack a portion of the clones; in checked studies, under half of the deficit traces to unresolved V genes, and the cause of the others is not known. The V and J calls and the clone size are those of that table, but D and trimming were determined from the DNA. The sample data list some 180,000 clones, and 77% of these were observed just once. More than 3.5% of the sample goes to the ten largest clones.

V is cut by 1 base and J by 7 bases, and the space between the germline ends is 11 bases. Based on the germline V gene, the CDR1 and CDR2 sequences are SGDLS and YYNGEE. Counted from cysteine to phenylalanine, this CDR3 has 13 amino acids. Here the CDR3 DNA is all that survives: 39 bases in frame from base 1. Sequencing was carried out using PBMCs. The chain is encoded by TRBV9 joined to TRBJ1-1; possibly the D gene is TRBD1, per 5 matching bases. The sequence was obtained from a woman aged 55-70 years in good health and CMV-seropositive. The nucleotide sequence is TGTGCCAGCAGCGTACTGTTGCAGGGTGAAGCTTTCTTT. It translates to CASSVLLQGEAFF.